This TCR beta chain was captured in a study of early T cells in non-severe SARS-CoV-2 infection. Study-level background: Chains stayed unpaired after sequencing of bulk RNA from unsorted whole blood. Study results and limitations: Sequences matched to VDJdb favored anti-spike CD8 responses, while private and CD4 specificities were missed.

V gave up 7 bases and J gave up 3 bases; unmatched junction bases: 3. The CDR3 extends over 13 amino acids. Attachment of unique molecular identifiers to individual cDNA molecules was performed. One entry per CDR3 protein, called by TCRdb with MiXCR from the 5' RACE reads. Of 65,000 to 85,000 distinct CDR3 sequences in the sample, approximately 9.1% were seen once. In regard to this clonotype: Antigen: not known.

The V gene is TRBV12-3 or TRBV12-4, the J gene TRBJ1-2, with 9 positions matching TRBD1. The sequenced sample was whole blood, obtained at baseline. The source is an adult who was a healthcare worker with PCR-confirmed SARS-CoV-2 infection or an uninfected control (not recorded which). The CDR3 DNA is TGTGCCAGCACGCGGACAGGGGACTATGGCTACACCTTC. This sequence encodes CASTRTGDYGYTF.